The next 5 T cell receptor gamma chains were all read from a single sample in a study of γδ T cells in repeated Plasmodium falciparum infection. Bulk repertoires came from Vgamma9/Vdelta2+ or Vdelta2-negative gammadelta T cells flow-sorted from PBMC. TCRdb called clones anew from the multiplex PCR reads with CATT. The sample records more than 20,000 gamma-chain clones, less than 3.5% being singletons. Source material: gamma-delta T cells from blood. These receptors were collected from a pool of human donors (malaria-infected and uninfected, not separated).

This clone was seen repeatedly, ten times or more. The mismatch at residue 2 between this DNA's translation and the TCRdb protein of a much larger clone likely reflects a read error; the protein shown is translated from the DNA. The chain couples TRGV9 to TRGJP. TCRdb lists no J gene, so it was determined here by aligning the DNA to germline. CDR1 and CDR2 from the germline V gene are GITISATS and ISYDGTV (reference sequence). The CDR3 totals 15 residues. CDR3 DNA: TGTACCTTGTGGGAGGTTGAGTTGGGCAAAAAAATCAAGGTATTT. Its protein is CTLWEVELGKKIKVF.

This clone has only a few counts. The TCRdb protein, from a much larger clone, departs from this DNA's translation at residue 10, likely by read error; the protein shown derives from the DNA. This chain joins TRGV2 and TRGJP1. TCRdb is silent on the J gene; assignment here came from matching the DNA to germline. The germline CDR1 and CDR2 sequences are EGSNGY and YDSYNSKV. The CDR3 totals 14 residues. The CDR3 loop reads CATWDFTTGRFKIF. CDR3 DNA sequence: TGTGCCACCTGGGACTTTACCACTGGTCGGTTCAAGATATTT.

This clone counts as medium-sized. Other DNA sequences within the sample encode an identical CDR3. The CDR3, as DNA: TGTGCCTTGTGGGAGGTGACCTCCGGCAAAAAAATCAAGGTATTT. The encoded protein is CALWEVTSGKKIKVF. This rearrangement joins TRGV9 to TRGJP. The V and J ends lost 0 bases and 13 bases, in that order; junction bases with no gene match: 6. Germline lookup yields CDR1 GITISATS and CDR2 ISYDGTV (reference sequence). CDR3 length: 15 residues.

A word on this clone: The amino acid sequence in TCRdb belongs to a much larger clone and departs from this DNA's translation at residue 3, likely a sequencing read error; the sequence shown is translated from the DNA. This chain links TRGV4 with TRGJP1. No J segment appears in TCRdb, so it was assigned here by matching the sequence to germline. Germline-derived CDR1 and CDR2 are EGSTGY and YDSYTSSV. The CDR3 covers 15 residues. The CDR3 sequence: CASWGIYTTGWFKIF. The CDR3 nucleotides read TGTGCCTCCTGGGGAATCTATACCACTGGTTGGTTCAAGATATTT.

Regarding this clone: A far larger clone is one nucleotide away, so this likely arose from a read error. It is unclear where the CDR3 begins or ends on the DNA, so no DNA is shown, and the CDR3 is as TCRdb lists it. The V gene call reads TRGV9; no J gene was called. Germline lookup yields CDR1 GITISATS and CDR2 ISYDGTV (reference sequence). The CDR3 contains 30 residues when both ends are counted. CDR3 loop: CALWEQGLRNSLAVEQHLLSQVSIGRIQHF.